The next 6 T cell receptor beta chains were all read from a single sample in a study of T cell responses to AZD1222 COVID-19 vaccine. Some clones are missing from TCRdb's copy, which holds only in-frame ones; the method was immunoSEQ multiplex PCR. The sample holds approximately 150,000 clones, approximately 91% seen once. The sequenced sample was peripheral blood, obtained on day 0 of AZD1222 vaccination. These receptors all come from an adult in good health.

The chain uses TRBV18 and TRBJ1-2; D gene unclear. Trimming took 6 bases from V and 2 from J, leaving 13 bases between them. Germline values: CDR1 KGHSH, CDR2 LQKENI. The CDR3 covers 14 residues. The CDR3 is CASSPDLKNYGYTF. DNA of the CDR3: TGTGCCAGCTCGCCAGACCTGAAGAACTATGGCTACACCTTC.

This clone has a single count. V usage is TRBV29-1 and J usage is TRBJ1-4; perhaps TRBD1 as D (6 bases). Germline loops: CDR1 SQVTM, CDR2 ANQGSEA. V gave up 4 bases and J gave up 7 bases, with 16 bases separating them. CDR3 length: 14 residues. This CDR3 is CSVVETGSGEKLFF. The CDR3 nucleotides are TGCAGCGTTGTCGAGACAGGTTCCGGTGAAAAACTGTTTTTT.

The chain is built from TRBV5-6 and TRBJ1-4, with 11 nucleotides matching TRBD1. This CDR3 is 14 amino acids long. J was trimmed by 7 bases and V by 4 bases; bases with no gene match: 3. Germline CDR1 and CDR2: SGHDT and YYEEEE. CDR3 in DNA: TGTGCCAGCAGCCCTGGGACAGGGGGTGAAAAACTGTTTTTT. It encodes CASSPGTGGEKLFF.

CDR3 bases: TGCGCCAGCAGCCAAGATCTCCAGGGGACATCCTACGAGCAGTACTTC. It encodes CASSQDLQGTSYEQYF. The V and J genes are TRBV4-3 and TRBJ2-7, with D possibly TRBD1 on 6 matching bases. Trimming cost V 0 bases and J 1 base, with 13 bases left between them. CDR3 length: 16 amino acids. The V gene's germline CDR1 is LGHNA and CDR2 YSLEER.

The chain joins TRBV19 to TRBJ1-5; D remains ambiguous. The CDR3 spans 14 residues. Trimming shortened V by 3 bases and J by 0 bases, and 6 bases separated the two germline ends. Germline CDR1 LNHDA, CDR2 SQIVND (reference sequence). The CDR3, as DNA: TGTGCCAGTAGTATCAAAGCTAGCAATCAGCCCCAGCATTTT. Its translation: CASSIKASNQPQHF.

This rearrangement joins TRBV27 to TRBJ1-3, with D possibly matching TRBD1 (6 bases). CDR3 length equals 16 residues. Germline V CDR1 and CDR2: MNHEY, SMNVEV (reference sequence). Trimming pared 2 bases from V and 4 bases from J, leaving 15 bases between. The CDR3 is CASSLSGTGSGNTIYF. For the CDR3, the DNA is TGTGCCAGCAGTTTAAGTGGTACAGGGAGCGGAAACACCATATATTTT.